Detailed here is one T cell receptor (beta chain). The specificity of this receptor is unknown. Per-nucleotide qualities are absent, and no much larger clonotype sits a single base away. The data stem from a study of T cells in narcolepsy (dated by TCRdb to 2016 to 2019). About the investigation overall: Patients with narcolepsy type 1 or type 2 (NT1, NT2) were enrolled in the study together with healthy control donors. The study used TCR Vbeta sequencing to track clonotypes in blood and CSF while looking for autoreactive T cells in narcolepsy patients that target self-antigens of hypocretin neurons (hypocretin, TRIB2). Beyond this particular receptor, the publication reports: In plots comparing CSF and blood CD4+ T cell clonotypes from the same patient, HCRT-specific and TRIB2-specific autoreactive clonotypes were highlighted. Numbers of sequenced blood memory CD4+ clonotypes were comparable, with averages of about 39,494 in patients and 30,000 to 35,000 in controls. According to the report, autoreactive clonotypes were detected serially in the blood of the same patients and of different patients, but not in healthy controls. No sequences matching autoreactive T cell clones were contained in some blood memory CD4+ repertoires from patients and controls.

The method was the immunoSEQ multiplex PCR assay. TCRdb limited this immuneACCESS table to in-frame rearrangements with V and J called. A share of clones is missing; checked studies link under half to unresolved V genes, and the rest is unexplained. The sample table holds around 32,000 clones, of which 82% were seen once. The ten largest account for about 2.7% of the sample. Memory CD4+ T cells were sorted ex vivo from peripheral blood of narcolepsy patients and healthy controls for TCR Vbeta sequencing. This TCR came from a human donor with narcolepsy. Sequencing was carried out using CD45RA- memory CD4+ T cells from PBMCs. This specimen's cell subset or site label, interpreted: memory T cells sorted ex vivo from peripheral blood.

The CDR3 sequence is CASSQVTTGHNEQFF. The nucleotide sequence reads TGTGCCAGCAGCCAGGTAACGACAGGTCACAATGAGCAGTTCTTC. This chain joins TRBV4-2 to TRBJ2-1; the D region possibly corresponds to TRBD1 (6 bases align). For CDR1 and CDR2, the germline V gene lists LGHNA and YNFKEQ. V sheds 3 bases and J sheds 5 bases, leaving 14 bases between their ends. The CDR3 spans 15 residues, from the cysteine through the phenylalanine. Here the CDR3 DNA is all that survives: 45 bases in frame from base 1.